This T cell receptor beta chain is drawn from a study of T-cell memory formation after mild COVID-19. On the study more broadly: TCR clusters largely stayed donor specific. The study's findings and limits: The study found contracting CD4+ clones mainly in CM and EM and contracting CD8+ clones in EMRA.

CDR1 is KGHSH and CDR2 is LQKENI in the germline V gene. The germline V and J ends were trimmed by 4 bases and 6 bases, with 15 bases remaining between them. CDR3 length equals 15 residues. The authors produced TCR alpha and TCR beta cDNA libraries with sample barcodes and UMIs by 5'RACE using constant-segment primers. MiXCR, run by TCRdb on the 5' RACE reads, gives a single entry per CDR3 protein. The table has under 250,000 distinct CDR3 sequences, roughly 15% seen once; the top ten hold 2.1%. This clonotype has only a few counts. What it binds is unknown. The J gene is TRBJ1-4, the V gene TRBV18; D is possibly TRBD1 (5 bases). The material sequenced was PBMCs or a T cell subset sorted from them (not recorded which). This clonotype originated in an adult woman who had mild COVID-19 (a few samples of this study predate the infection). Cell type and time point are not known. CDR3 in amino acids: CASSLRRGVDEKLFF. The CDR3 coding sequence is TGTGCCAGCTCACTCAGGAGGGGTGTGGATGAAAAACTGTTTTTT.